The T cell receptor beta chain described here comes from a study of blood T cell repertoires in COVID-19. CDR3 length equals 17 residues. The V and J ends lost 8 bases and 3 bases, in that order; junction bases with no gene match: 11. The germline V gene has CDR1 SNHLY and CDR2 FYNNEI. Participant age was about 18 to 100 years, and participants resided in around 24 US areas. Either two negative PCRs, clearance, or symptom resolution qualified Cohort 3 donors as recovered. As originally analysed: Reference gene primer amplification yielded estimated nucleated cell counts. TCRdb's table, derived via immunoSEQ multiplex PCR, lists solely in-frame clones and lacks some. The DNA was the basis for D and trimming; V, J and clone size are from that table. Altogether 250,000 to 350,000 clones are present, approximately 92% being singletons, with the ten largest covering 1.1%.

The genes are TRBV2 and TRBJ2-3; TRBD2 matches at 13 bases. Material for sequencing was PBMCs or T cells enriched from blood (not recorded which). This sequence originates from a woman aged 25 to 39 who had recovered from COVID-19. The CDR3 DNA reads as TGTGCCAGCCAATCCGGACTAGCGGGAGTAGGGACAGATACGCAGTATTTT. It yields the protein CASQSGLAGVGTDTQYF.